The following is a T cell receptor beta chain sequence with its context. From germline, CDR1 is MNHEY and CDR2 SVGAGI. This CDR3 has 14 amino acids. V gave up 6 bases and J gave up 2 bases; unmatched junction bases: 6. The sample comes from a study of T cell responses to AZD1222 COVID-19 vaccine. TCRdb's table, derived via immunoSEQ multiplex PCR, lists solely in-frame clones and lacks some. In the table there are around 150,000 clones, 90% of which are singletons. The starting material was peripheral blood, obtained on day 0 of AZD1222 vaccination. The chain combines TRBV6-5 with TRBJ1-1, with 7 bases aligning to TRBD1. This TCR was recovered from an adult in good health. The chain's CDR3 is CASRTGQLNTEAFF. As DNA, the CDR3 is TGTGCCAGCAGAACGGGACAGCTAAACACTGAAGCTTTCTTT.